This T cell receptor (beta chain) was recovered during a study of glioma-infiltrating T cells. For the study at large: Low-grade gliomas were grade II; glioblastomas were grade IV at initial diagnosis.

CDR1 and CDR2 (germline): KGHSH, LQKENI. V lost 0 bases to trimming and J lost 8 bases, with 10 bases between them. This CDR3 is built from 13 residues. Concerning this clonotype: Its target is not known.

Whole-study results and caveats: Shared blood CDR3 signature motifs marked patients with low tissue-blood divergence.

TCR alpha and beta CDR3 regions were amplified from RNA using iRepertoire nested multiplex PCR. TCRdb fed the multiplex PCR reads into MiXCR, producing one record per CDR3 protein. The table records fewer than 500,000 distinct CDR3 sequences, around 38% of them present only once. The sequence was obtained from a human donor with low-grade glioma or glioblastoma, undergoing nonglioma brain surgery, or in good health (not recorded which). V and J are TRBV18 and TRBJ1-2, with a possible D match to TRBD1 (5 bases). Sequencing was carried out using glioma tissue, nonneoplastic brain tissue, or PBMCs (not recorded which). This CDR3 is CASSPPGGTGYTF. CDR3 coding DNA: TGTGCCAGCTCACCACCGGGAGGGACCGGCTACACCTTC. Filled out from reference TRBV18 and TRBJ1-2, the complete variable domain reads NAGVMQNPRHLVRRRGQEARLRCSPMKGHSHVYWYRQLPEEGLKFMVYLQKENIIDESGMPKERFSAEFPKEGPSILRIQQVVRGDSAAYFCASSPPGGTGYTFGSGTRLTVV.